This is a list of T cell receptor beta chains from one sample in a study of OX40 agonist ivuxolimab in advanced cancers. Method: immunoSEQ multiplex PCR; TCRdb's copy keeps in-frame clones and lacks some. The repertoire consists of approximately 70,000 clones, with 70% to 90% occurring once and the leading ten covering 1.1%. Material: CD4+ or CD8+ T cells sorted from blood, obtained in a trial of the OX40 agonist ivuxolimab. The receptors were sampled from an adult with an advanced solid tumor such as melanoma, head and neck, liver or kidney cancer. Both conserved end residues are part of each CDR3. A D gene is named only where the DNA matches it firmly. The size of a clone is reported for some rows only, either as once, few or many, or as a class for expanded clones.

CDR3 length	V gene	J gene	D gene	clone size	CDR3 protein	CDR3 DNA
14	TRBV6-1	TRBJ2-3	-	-	CASTSLFSTDTQYF	TGTGCCAGCACGAGCCTCTTTAGCACAGATACGCAGTATTTT
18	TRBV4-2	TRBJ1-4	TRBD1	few	CASSQDLILETGNTKLFF	TGTGCCAGCAGCCAAGATCTAATCTTAGAGACAGGGAATACCAAACTGTTTTTT
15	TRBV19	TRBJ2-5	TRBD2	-	CASSPVTSPIETQYF	TGTGCCAGTAGCCCAGTGACTAGCCCCATTGAGACCCAGTACTTC
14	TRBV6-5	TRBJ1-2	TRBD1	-	CASTRDSSGGGYTF	TGTGCCAGCACCCGGGACAGCTCCGGGGGTGGCTACACCTTC
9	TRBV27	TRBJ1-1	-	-	CVNYTEAFF	TGTGTCAACTACACTGAAGCTTTCTTT
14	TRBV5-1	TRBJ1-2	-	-	CASSFDRTDYGYTF	TGCGCCAGCAGCTTTGACAGGACGGACTATGGCTACACCTTC
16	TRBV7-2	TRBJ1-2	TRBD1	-	CASSTQGGRGGYGYTF	TGTGCCAGCAGCACGCAAGGGGGCCGGGGAGGCTACGGCTACACCTTC
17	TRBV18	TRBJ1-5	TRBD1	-	CASSRQGALSGNQPQHF	TGTGCCAGCTCACGACAGGGGGCTTTGTCGGGCAATCAGCCCCAGCATTTT
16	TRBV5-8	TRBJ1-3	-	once	CASSLADRFSGNTIYF	TGTGCCAGCAGCTTGGCCGATAGGTTCTCTGGAAACACCATATATTTT
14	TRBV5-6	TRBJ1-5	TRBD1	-	CASSLQGGTQPQHF	TGTGCCAGCAGCTTACAGGGGGGGACTCAGCCCCAGCATTTT
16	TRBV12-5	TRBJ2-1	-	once	CASGLVLGGAYNEQFF	TGTGCTAGTGGTTTGGTACTAGGCGGGGCCTACAATGAGCAGTTCTTC
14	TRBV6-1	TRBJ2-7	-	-	CASSASGIAYEQYF	TGTGCCAGCAGTGCCTCCGGGATAGCCTACGAGCAGTACTTC
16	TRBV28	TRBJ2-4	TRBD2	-	CASSFLGGVGENIQYF	TGTGCCAGCAGTTTCCTCGGGGGGGTCGGGGAAAACATTCAGTACTTC
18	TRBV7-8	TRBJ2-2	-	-	CASSLTFGAGTNTGELFF	TGTGCCAGCAGCTTAACGTTTGGGGCGGGGACGAACACCGGGGAGCTGTTTTTT
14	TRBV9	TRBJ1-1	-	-	CASSVDQINTEAFF	TGTGCCAGCAGCGTAGACCAAATAAACACTGAAGCTTTCTTT
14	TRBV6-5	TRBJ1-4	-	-	CASSTGMNNEKLFF	TGTGCCAGCAGTACAGGGATGAATAATGAAAAACTGTTTTTT
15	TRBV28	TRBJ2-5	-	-	CASSSQGPNQETQYF	TGTGCCAGCAGTTCCCAGGGACCCAACCAAGAGACCCAGTACTTC
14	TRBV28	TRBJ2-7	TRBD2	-	CASIPAGGAYEQYF	TGTGCCAGCATTCCGGCGGGGGGCGCCTACGAGCAGTACTTC
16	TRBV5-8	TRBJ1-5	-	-	CASSLGAQRRNQPQHF	TGTGCCAGCAGCTTGGGGGCCCAGCGACGCAATCAGCCCCAGCATTTT
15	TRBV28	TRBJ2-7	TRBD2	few	CASNRGSGGAYEQYF	TGTGCCAGCAACAGGGGTAGCGGGGGGGCCTACGAGCAGTACTTC
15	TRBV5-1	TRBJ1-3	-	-	CASSPQPGAGNTIYF	TGCGCCAGCAGCCCCCAGCCGGGGGCTGGAAACACCATATATTTT
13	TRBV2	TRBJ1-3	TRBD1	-	CASRTGRGNTIYF	TGTGCCAGCAGGACAGGGAGAGGAAACACCATATATTTT
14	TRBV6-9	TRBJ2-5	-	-	CASSYVGSRKTQYF	TGTGCCAGCAGTTACGTGGGTTCTAGGAAGACCCAGTACTTC
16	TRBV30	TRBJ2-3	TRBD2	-	CAWSVPGGSSTDTQYF	TGTGCCTGGAGTGTACCGGGAGGGTCTAGCACAGATACGCAGTATTTT